Each of the 12 T cell receptor beta chains below was sequenced from the same sample in a study of T cell responses to AZD1222 COVID-19 vaccine. Produced via immunoSEQ multiplex PCR; TCRdb's table is partial and in-frame only. Of about 160,000 clones listed, about 88% are singletons. Specimen: peripheral blood, collected on day 0 of AZD1222 vaccination. These receptors were obtained from an adult in good health.

The V and J genes are TRBV19 and TRBJ2-7; D remains ambiguous. Germline CDR1 LNHDA, CDR2 SQIVND (reference sequence). The CDR3 contains 13 residues. V was trimmed by 3 bases and J by 2 bases, leaving 8 bases between them. The CDR3 nucleotides are TGTGCCAGTAGTATGAAATGGGCCTACGAGCAGTACTTC. Translation: CASSMKWAYEQYF.

The V and J genes are TRBV6-5 and TRBJ1-5; D call uncertain. This CDR3 has 14 amino acids. Germline CDR1 is MNHEY and CDR2 is SVGAGI. V dropped 6 bases and J dropped 4 bases, with 13 bases sitting between them. The chain's CDR3 is CASRAGSVNQPQHF. CDR3 nucleotides: TGTGCCAGCAGGGCCGGAAGTGTGAATCAGCCCCAGCATTTT.

The chain uses TRBV4-2 and TRBJ2-4; D might be TRBD1 (6 bases). Germline CDR1 reads LGHNA; CDR2 reads YNFKEQ. V was shortened by 0 bases and J by 3 bases, with 15 bases between the two germline ends. This CDR3 region has 17 residues. The CDR3: CASSQEVPGAGKNIQYF. The CDR3 DNA reads TGTGCCAGCAGCCAAGAGGTTCCAGGGGCGGGCAAAAACATTCAGTACTTC.

For the CDR3, the DNA is TGTGCCAGCAGTTACTTGGCAGGCAATCAGCCCCAGCATTTT. Translating gives CASSYLAGNQPQHF. The rearrangement links TRBV6-5 to TRBJ1-5; no reliable D call. Trimming removed 1 base at V and 2 bases at J, with 6 bases between. Germline V gives CDR1 MNHEY, CDR2 SVGAGI. This CDR3 is built from 14 residues.

This chain links TRBV7-9 with TRBJ2-7; D not resolved. The germline V gene encodes CDR1 SEHNR and CDR2 FQNEAQ (reference sequence). The V end lost 1 base, the J end lost 3 bases, and 10 bases lay between the germline ends. This CDR3 has 14 amino acids. Here the CDR3 reads CASSLDGGRYEQYF. The CDR3 nucleotides read TGTGCCAGCAGCTTAGACGGCGGACGCTACGAGCAGTACTTC. Full variable domain (missing parts from reference TRBV7-9 and TRBJ2-7): DTGVSQNPRHKITKRGQNVTFRCDPISEHNRLYWYRQTLGQGPEFLTYFQNEAQLEKSRLLSDRFSAERPKGSFSTLEIQRTEQGDSAMYLCASSLDGGRYEQYFGPGTRLTVT.

This clone was seen a few times. V gene TRBV6-4 combines with J gene TRBJ1-6, with 8 bases that match TRBD1. The V gene end was trimmed by 8 bases and the J gene end by 15 bases; junction bases not matched to a gene: 21. CDR3 length: 16 residues. Germline V gene sequence: CDR1 MRHNA, CDR2 SNTAGT. CDR3 coding DNA: TGTGCCAGCGTGTACAGGGGGGTCCGGGAGGCGGATCACCTCCACTTT. It translates to CASVYRGVREADHLHF.

This chain links TRBV5-1 with TRBJ1-2, with D hard to call. This CDR3 contains 14 residues. Per the germline V gene, CDR1 is SGHRS and CDR2 is YFSETQ. V was cut by 0 bases and J by 1 base, with 7 bases left in between. The CDR3 reads CASSLETVNYGYTF. In DNA, the CDR3 is TGCGCCAGCAGCTTGGAGACTGTTAACTATGGCTACACCTTC.

This chain joins TRBV30 and TRBJ1-2; TRBD1 is a possible D gene (6 bases). The CDR3 length is 11 residues. The germline V gene encodes CDR1 GTSNPN and CDR2 SVGIG (reference sequence). Between the trimmed V and J ends, which lost 4 bases and 8 bases, there was a span of 11 bases. DNA of the CDR3: TGTGCCTGGATTACAGGGTTCGGCTACACCTTC. This encodes CAWITGFGYTF.

The V and J genes are TRBV19 and TRBJ1-5; 11 nucleotides match TRBD1. Germline CDR1 is LNHDA and CDR2 is SQIVND (reference sequence). The junction had 9 bases not matched to a gene; V was cut back by 5 bases and J by 6 bases. This CDR3 spans 16 amino acids. This CDR3 reads CASSWPQGTGGQPQHF. Here the CDR3 DNA reads TGTGCCAGTAGTTGGCCACAGGGGACAGGGGGTCAGCCCCAGCATTTT.

V and J are TRBV11-2 and TRBJ1-4, with a weak D call TRBD1 (5 bases). The V and J ends lost 1 base and 0 bases respectively, with 12 bases between them. The CDR3 loop spans 17 amino acids. Germline V gives CDR1 SGHAT, CDR2 FQNNGV. CDR3 coding DNA: TGTGCCAGCAGCTTAGCTAGAAGGGGCGCAACTAATGAAAAACTGTTTTTT. It translates to CASSLARRGATNEKLFF.

The chain has TRBV11-2 and TRBJ2-7, with TRBD1 as a possible D gene (6 bases). Trimming stripped 0 bases from V and 6 bases from J, with 15 bases between. Germline values: CDR1 SGHAT, CDR2 FQNNGV. The CDR3 covers 15 residues. The chain's CDR3 is CASSLEDRSGPEQYF. The CDR3 nucleotides read TGTGCCAGCAGCTTAGAGGACAGATCGGGTCCCGAGCAGTACTTC.

The chain carries TRBV6-4 and TRBJ2-2, with D hard to call. Per the germline V gene, CDR1 is MRHNA and CDR2 is SNTAGT. The CDR3 is 17 residues long. V was clipped by 3 bases and J by 1 base, with 15 bases between them. CDR3 sequence: CASSERSGGVNTGELFF. CDR3 DNA sequence: TGTGCCAGCAGTGAAAGGTCTGGCGGTGTGAACACCGGGGAGCTGTTTTTT.